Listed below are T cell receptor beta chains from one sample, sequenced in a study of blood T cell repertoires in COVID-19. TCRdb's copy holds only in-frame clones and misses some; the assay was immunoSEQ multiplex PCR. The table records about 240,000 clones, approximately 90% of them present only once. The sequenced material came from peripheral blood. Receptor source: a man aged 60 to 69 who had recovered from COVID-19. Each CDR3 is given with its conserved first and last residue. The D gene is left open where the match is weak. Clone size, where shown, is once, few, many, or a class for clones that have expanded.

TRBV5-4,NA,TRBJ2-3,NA,CASSQRSAVTDTQYF,TGTGCCAGCAGTCAAAGGAGCGCCGTAACAGATACGCAGTATTTT
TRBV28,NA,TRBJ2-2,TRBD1,CASSLLYGQGSGGELFF,TGTGCCAGCAGTTTATTATATGGACAGGGTTCGGGCGGGGAGCTGTTTTTT
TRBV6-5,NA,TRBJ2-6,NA,CASSDGGGGANVLTF,TGTGCCAGCAGCGACGGGGGTGGTGGGGCCAACGTCCTGACTTTC
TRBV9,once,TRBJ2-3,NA,CASSARDTQYF,TGTGCCAGCAGCGCCCGAGATACGCAGTATTTT
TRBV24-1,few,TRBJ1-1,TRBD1,CATSGQGARTAFF,TGTGCCACCAGCGGACAGGGGGCGCGTACGGCTTTCTTT
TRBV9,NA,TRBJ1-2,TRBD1,CASSVLDRDYGYTF,TGTGCCAGCAGCGTACTTGACAGGGACTATGGCTACACCTTC
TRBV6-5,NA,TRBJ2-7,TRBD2,CASRGLTGRAFEQYF,TGTGCCAGCAGGGGTTTGACGGGGAGGGCCTTTGAGCAGTACTTC
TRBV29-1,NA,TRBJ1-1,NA,CSVEGAAGANTEAFF,TGCAGCGTTGAAGGCGCAGCGGGGGCAAACACTGAAGCTTTCTTT
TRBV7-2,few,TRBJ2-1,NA,CASSLVRGGPEFF,TGTGCCAGCAGCTTAGTGAGAGGGGGACCAGAGTTCTTC
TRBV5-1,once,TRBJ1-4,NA,CASSMLPQGGREKLFF,TGCGCCAGCAGCATGCTGCCTCAGGGCGGGAGGGAAAAACTGTTTTTT
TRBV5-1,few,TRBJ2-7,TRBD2,CASSLAGGSGGGTYEQYF,TGCGCCAGCAGCTTGGCTGGGGGAAGCGGGGGAGGCACCTACGAGCAGTACTTC
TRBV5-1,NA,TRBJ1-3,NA,CASSLEAQASGNTIYF,TGCGCCAGCAGCTTGGAGGCGCAGGCTAGCGGAAACACCATATATTTT
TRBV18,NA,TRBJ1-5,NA,CASSTGRRDNQPQHF,TGTGCCAGCTCAACAGGGAGAAGGGACAATCAGCCCCAGCATTTT
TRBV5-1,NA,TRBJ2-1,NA,CASSPTGQYPYNEQFF,TGCGCCAGCAGCCCGACAGGACAGTACCCCTACAATGAGCAGTTCTTC
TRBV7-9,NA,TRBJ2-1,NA,CASSLGSGSTSYNEQFF,TGTGCCAGCAGCCTAGGATCAGGGTCTACGTCATACAATGAGCAGTTCTTC
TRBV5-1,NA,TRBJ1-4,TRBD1,CASSLAKGASEKLFF,TGCGCCAGCAGCTTGGCCAAGGGGGCATCTGAAAAACTGTTTTTT
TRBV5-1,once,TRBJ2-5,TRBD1,CASSTAPTGGVETQYF,TGCGCCAGCAGCACTGCGCCGACAGGGGGCGTGGAGACCCAGTACTTC
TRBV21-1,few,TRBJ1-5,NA,CASSKEARHSNQPQHF,TGTGCCAGCAGCAAAGAAGCCAGACATAGCAATCAGCCCCAGCATTTT
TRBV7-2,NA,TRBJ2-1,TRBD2,CASSPSGGWNEQFF,TGTGCCAGCAGCCCTAGCGGGGGGTGGAATGAGCAGTTCTTC
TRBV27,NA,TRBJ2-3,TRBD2,CASSPAGRVWEGDTQYF,TGTGCCAGCAGTCCGGCGGGGAGGGTGTGGGAGGGAGATACGCAGTATTTT